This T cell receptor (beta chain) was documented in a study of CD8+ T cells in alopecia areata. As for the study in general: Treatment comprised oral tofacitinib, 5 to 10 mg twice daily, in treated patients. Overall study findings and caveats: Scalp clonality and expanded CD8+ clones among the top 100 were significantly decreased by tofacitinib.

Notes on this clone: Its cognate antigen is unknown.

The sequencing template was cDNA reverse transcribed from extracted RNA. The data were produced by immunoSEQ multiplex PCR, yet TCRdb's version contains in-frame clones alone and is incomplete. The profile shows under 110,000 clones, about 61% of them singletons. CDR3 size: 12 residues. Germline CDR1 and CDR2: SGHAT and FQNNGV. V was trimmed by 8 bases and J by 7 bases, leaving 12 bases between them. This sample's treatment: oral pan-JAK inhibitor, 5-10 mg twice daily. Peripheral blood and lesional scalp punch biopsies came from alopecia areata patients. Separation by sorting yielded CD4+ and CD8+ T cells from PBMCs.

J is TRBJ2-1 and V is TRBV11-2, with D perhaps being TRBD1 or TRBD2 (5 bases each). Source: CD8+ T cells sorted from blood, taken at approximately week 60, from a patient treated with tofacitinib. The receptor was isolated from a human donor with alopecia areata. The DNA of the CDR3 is TGTGCCAGCTCCCGAGGGGAGAATGAGCAGTTCTTC. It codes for CASSRGENEQFF.